This is a list of T cell receptor beta chains from one sample in a study of cytotoxic CD8 clonotypes in ibrutinib-treated CLL. Measured with immunoSEQ multiplex PCR; TCRdb has only the in-frame clones, and not every one. The profile shows approximately 100,000 clones, about 53% of them singletons. The sample in question was PBMCs, obtained after 24 months of ibrutinib treatment. These receptors were taken from a human donor with chronic lymphocytic leukemia. CDR3s include the opening cysteine and the closing phenylalanine or tryptophan. The D gene is left open where the match is weak. The size of a clone is reported for some rows only, either as once, few or many, or as a class for expanded clones.

J gene: TRBJ2-5; D gene: TRBD2; V gene: TRBV2; clone size: few; CDR3 DNA: TGTGCCACCGGGGGATCGGGGGGGTACCAAGAGACCCAGTACTTC; CDR3 protein: CATGGSGGYQETQYF
J gene: TRBJ2-6; D gene: TRBD2; V gene: TRBV5-1; clone size: few; CDR3 DNA: TGCGCCAGCACCCCCGGGGGGGCTGAAGGGGCCAACGTCCTGACTTTC; CDR3 protein: CASTPGGAEGANVLTF
J gene: TRBJ2-7; D gene: .; V gene: TRBV6-6; clone size: .; CDR3 DNA: TGTGCCAGCAGTTACGCGCAGGGCTACGAGCAGTACTTC; CDR3 protein: CASSYAQGYEQYF
J gene: TRBJ2-7; D gene: TRBD2; V gene: TRBV11-3; clone size: few; CDR3 DNA: TGTGCCAGCAGCTTAGTGGATAGCGGGGGGTACGAGCAGTACTTC; CDR3 protein: CASSLVDSGGYEQYF
J gene: TRBJ2-2; D gene: .; V gene: TRBV30; clone size: once; CDR3 DNA: TGTGCCTGGAAGACAGTAGTAAACACCGGGGAGCTGTTTTTT; CDR3 protein: CAWKTVVNTGELFF
J gene: TRBJ1-4; D gene: TRBD1; V gene: TRBV6-5; clone size: .; CDR3 DNA: TGTGCCAGCAGTTACAGACAGGGGTTAGGTGAAAAACTGTTTTTT; CDR3 protein: CASSYRQGLGEKLFF
J gene: TRBJ1-3; D gene: .; V gene: TRBV7-9; clone size: .; CDR3 DNA: TGTGCCAGCAGCTTCCGGGGAGCTGGAAACACCATATATTTT; CDR3 protein: CASSFRGAGNTIYF
J gene: TRBJ1-1; D gene: .; V gene: TRBV29-1; clone size: once; CDR3 DNA: TGCAGCGTTGTGGTTATTGGCACTGAAGCTTTCTTT; CDR3 protein: CSVVVIGTEAFF
J gene: TRBJ2-7; D gene: .; V gene: TRBV2; clone size: .; CDR3 DNA: TGTGCCAGCAGTGAAACGCAGGGTGCGTGGCAGTACTTC; CDR3 protein: CASSETQGAWQYF
J gene: TRBJ1-4; D gene: TRBD1; V gene: TRBV5-1; clone size: few; CDR3 DNA: TGCGCCAGCAGCAACCACGGGACAGGTGTTAATGAAAAACTGTTTTTT; CDR3 protein: CASSNHGTGVNEKLFF
J gene: TRBJ2-2; D gene: .; V gene: TRBV19; clone size: .; CDR3 DNA: TGTGCCAGTAGTCGTCTCGGTCCCCCCTCAGCCGGGGAGCTGTTTTTT; CDR3 protein: CASSRLGPPSAGELFF
J gene: TRBJ2-1; D gene: TRBD2; V gene: TRBV25-1; clone size: .; CDR3 DNA: TGTGCCAGCAGTGCGACTAGCGGGGGTCACAATGAGCAGTTCTTC; CDR3 protein: CASSATSGGHNEQFF
J gene: TRBJ1-2; D gene: .; V gene: TRBV18; clone size: .; CDR3 DNA: TGTGCCAGCTCACCAGGGTTCGGCGATGGCTACACCTTC; CDR3 protein: CASSPGFGDGYTF
J gene: TRBJ1-1; D gene: .; V gene: TRBV4-3; clone size: .; CDR3 DNA: TGCGCCAGCAGCCACGCCGACAGTAACTTAAATCCCACTGAAGCTTTCTTT; CDR3 protein: CASSHADSNLNPTEAFF
J gene: TRBJ2-5; D gene: .; V gene: TRBV29-1; clone size: .; CDR3 DNA: TGCAGCGTTGATACGTCGGCGAAGACCCAGTACTTC; CDR3 protein: CSVDTSAKTQYF
J gene: TRBJ1-1; D gene: .; V gene: TRBV19; clone size: few; CDR3 DNA: TGTGCCAGTAGTGGCCTACAGGGCAGGAACACTGAAGCTTTCTTT; CDR3 protein: CASSGLQGRNTEAFF
J gene: TRBJ2-3; D gene: TRBD1; V gene: TRBV30; clone size: .; CDR3 DNA: TGTGCCTGGAAGTTAGGGGGCGCGAGCACAGATACGCAGTATTTT; CDR3 protein: CAWKLGGASTDTQYF
J gene: TRBJ2-3; D gene: .; V gene: TRBV29-1; clone size: .; CDR3 DNA: TGCAGCGTTGAATATAAGGATACGCAGTATTTT; CDR3 protein: CSVEYKDTQYF
J gene: TRBJ1-6; D gene: .; V gene: TRBV30; clone size: .; CDR3 DNA: TGTGCCTGGACCCTCGCGGATCTCCGAAATTCACCCCTCCACTTT; CDR3 protein: CAWTLADLRNSPLHF
J gene: TRBJ2-3; D gene: TRBD2; V gene: TRBV5-1; clone size: few; CDR3 DNA: TGCGCCAGCAGCTTGGAAGCTAGCGGGGCTGATACGCAGTATTTT; CDR3 protein: CASSLEASGADTQYF
J gene: TRBJ1-2; D gene: .; V gene: TRBV7-9; clone size: .; CDR3 DNA: TGTGCCAGCAGCCCACGGCCAGGGGAAGGCTACACCTTC; CDR3 protein: CASSPRPGEGYTF
J gene: TRBJ1-1; D gene: .; V gene: TRBV30; clone size: .; CDR3 DNA: TGTGCCTGGAGTTTCACAGGTATGAACACTGAAGCTTTCTTT; CDR3 protein: CAWSFTGMNTEAFF
J gene: TRBJ2-7; D gene: .; V gene: TRBV5-1; clone size: .; CDR3 DNA: TGCGCCAGCAGCTGGGGGTTACCTCAACCCCCCTACGAGCAGTACTTC; CDR3 protein: CASSWGLPQPPYEQYF
J gene: TRBJ2-7; D gene: .; V gene: TRBV13; clone size: .; CDR3 DNA: TGTGCCAGCAGCCCTCCAACTGGGGGGAGAGGAGAGCAGTACTTC; CDR3 protein: CASSPPTGGRGEQYF
J gene: TRBJ2-7; D gene: TRBD2; V gene: TRBV7-3; clone size: .; CDR3 DNA: TGTGCCAGCAGCGCAGTAGAGCGGGGTGGGGAGCAGTACTTC; CDR3 protein: CASSAVERGGEQYF
J gene: TRBJ1-5; D gene: TRBD1; V gene: TRBV6-6; clone size: few; CDR3 DNA: TGTGCCAGCAGTCGACAGGGGAGCAATCAGCCCCAGCATTTT; CDR3 protein: CASSRQGSNQPQHF
J gene: TRBJ1-5; D gene: TRBD1; V gene: TRBV7-2; clone size: .; CDR3 DNA: TGTGCCAGCAGCTTAGACAGGGGGGTCTCGAATCAGCCCCAGCATTTT; CDR3 protein: CASSLDRGVSNQPQHF
J gene: TRBJ1-1; D gene: .; V gene: TRBV7-9; clone size: .; CDR3 DNA: TGTGCCAGCAGCCGAGGGAACACTGAAGCTTTCTTT; CDR3 protein: CASSRGNTEAFF
J gene: TRBJ1-2; D gene: TRBD1; V gene: TRBV5-5; clone size: .; CDR3 DNA: TGTGCCAGCAGAAGGCAGGGGGGCAACTATGGCTACACCTTC; CDR3 protein: CASRRQGGNYGYTF
J gene: TRBJ1-2; D gene: .; V gene: TRBV19; clone size: few; CDR3 DNA: TGTGCCAGCCAGACAGTTTATGGCTACACCTTC; CDR3 protein: CASQTVYGYTF
J gene: TRBJ1-4; D gene: .; V gene: TRBV12-5; clone size: .; CDR3 DNA: TGTGCTAGTGGTTTGAAGCCCCCCGGGGGAGGAGGTGAAAAACTGTTTTTT; CDR3 protein: CASGLKPPGGGGEKLFF
J gene: TRBJ2-7; D gene: TRBD1; V gene: TRBV5-1; clone size: .; CDR3 DNA: TGCGCCAGCAGCTCGGGACAGGGAGCCTACGAGCAGTACTTC; CDR3 protein: CASSSGQGAYEQYF
J gene: TRBJ2-5; D gene: .; V gene: TRBV4-1; clone size: .; CDR3 DNA: TGCGCCAGCAGCCAAGTATACGGGGAAGAGACCCAGTACTTC; CDR3 protein: CASSQVYGEETQYF
J gene: TRBJ2-7; D gene: TRBD2; V gene: TRBV7-8; clone size: .; CDR3 DNA: TGTGCCAGCAGCTTAGCGGGAGGGGACGAGCAGTACTTC; CDR3 protein: CASSLAGGDEQYF
J gene: TRBJ2-3; D gene: .; V gene: TRBV14; clone size: .; CDR3 DNA: TGTGCCAGCAGCCCTAGGGTGATGGGGATAGCAGATACGCAGTATTTT; CDR3 protein: CASSPRVMGIADTQYF
J gene: TRBJ2-7; D gene: TRBD1; V gene: TRBV5-8; clone size: .; CDR3 DNA: TGTGCCAGCACCCTTAGGGACAGAACCTACGAGCAGTACTTC; CDR3 protein: CASTLRDRTYEQYF
J gene: TRBJ2-1; D gene: TRBD1; V gene: TRBV30; clone size: .; CDR3 DNA: TGTGCCTGGAGTCCGATGACAGGGAAGAATGAGCAGTTCTTC; CDR3 protein: CAWSPMTGKNEQFF
J gene: TRBJ1-2; D gene: TRBD1; V gene: TRBV25-1; clone size: .; CDR3 DNA: TGTGCCAGCAGGGGACAGGGGGCCGGCTACACCTTC; CDR3 protein: CASRGQGAGYTF
J gene: TRBJ2-7; D gene: TRBD2; V gene: TRBV6-5; clone size: .; CDR3 DNA: TGTGCCAGCCAGCGGGGGGGCGTACACGAGCAGTACTTC; CDR3 protein: CASQRGGVHEQYF
J gene: TRBJ1-1; D gene: .; V gene: TRBV15; clone size: .; CDR3 DNA: TGTGCCACCAGCAGAGCAGGGGACACTGAAGCTTTCTTT; CDR3 protein: CATSRAGDTEAFF
J gene: TRBJ1-2; D gene: .; V gene: TRBV7-9; clone size: once; CDR3 DNA: TGTGCCAGCAGCTTAGCGGGGGGGCCTACTGGCTACACCTTC; CDR3 protein: CASSLAGGPTGYTF